The T cell receptor beta chain under discussion was sequenced for a study of blood T cell repertoires in COVID-19 (dated by TCRdb to the early 2020s). In terms of the full investigation: Samples from collaborators originated in the United States, Italy and Spain and spanned both the acute and convalescent phases of COVID-19. The dataset comprised deeply sampled blood TCRbeta repertoires from subjects exposed to, actively infected with, or recovered from COVID-19. Sample metadata almost always included a de-identified subject ID, COVID-19 status, age in years and sex. The material from the prospective study consisted of cDNA or gDNA derived from T cells, B-cell-depleted T cells, or PBMCs. The repertoires were released in a freely available public database meant as a resource for research on the immune response to SARS-CoV-2. Where HLA class I and class II types were available, the types were taken from metadata supplied by the sample provider, not from assay-based typing. The samples were drawn from the first 160 participants of the ongoing ImmuneRACE study and from 950 to 1,500 subjects provided by 6 global collaborators. The investigation overall reported the following: Clinical and demographic metadata were provided uncurated, with the amount varying by source and participant.

TCRbeta CDR3 regions were amplified from genomic DNA using the immunoSEQ Assay, a bias-controlled multiplex PCR. In the authors' own workflow: The number of nucleated cells in each sample was estimated by amplification of reference gene primers within the assay. To quantify the absolute abundance of each unique TCRbeta CDR3 rearrangement, sequence reads were collapsed and filtered. Productive Simpson clonality was computed per sample as the square root of Simpson's diversity index over productive rearrangements. TCRdb retrieved this table from immuneACCESS and kept in-frame rearrangements only. Not all clones are present; in checked studies, unresolved V genes account for under half, and no reason is known for the remainder. That table supplies the V and J calls and clone size; D and trimming were determined from the DNA. This sample is represented by tens of thousands of clones; 91% of them were singletons. The top ten clonotypes cover about 2.2% of the sample.

The CDR3 holds 15 amino acids from the cysteine to the phenylalanine. The CDR3 DNA has 45 bases and is translated from base 1. CDR1 and CDR2, looked up from the germline V gene, are MDHEN and SYDVKM. Trimming removed 4 bases from V and 4 bases from J, leaving 16 bases between the germline ends. Each collaborating institution followed its own protocols to collect whole blood in K2EDTA tubes. For TCRbeta analysis, collaborators shipped samples as frozen whole blood, isolated PBMCs, or DNA extracted from either of those sample types. Regarding this clone: Its binding antigen is unknown. No base-level quality is on record; no much larger clone is a single base apart.

Material: peripheral blood. The chain uses TRBV28 and TRBJ1-1, and possibly TRBD1, on 5 matching bases. This sequence was found in a man aged 55 to 70 with acute or convalescent COVID-19. The CDR3 here reads CASSYPPRGSTEAFF. The bases read TGTGCCAGCAGTTATCCACCAAGGGGCTCCACTGAAGCTTTCTTT.